Listed here are 5 T cell receptor beta chains from one sample, sequenced in a study of T cell responses to AZD1222 COVID-19 vaccine. Here immunoSEQ multiplex PCR was the method, and the copy in TCRdb shows in-frame clones only, minus some. The sample records about 130,000 clones, about 91% being singletons. This material consisted of peripheral blood, taken on day 0 of AZD1222 vaccination. These TCRs come from an adult in good health.

The gene calls are TRBV7-9 and TRBJ2-1; a weak D match, TRBD1 (5 bases). Germline V gene lookup returns CDR1 SEHNR and CDR2 FQNEAQ (reference sequence). V shed 5 bases and J shed 5 bases, with 16 bases lying between them. The CDR3 runs to 15 residues. In nucleotides, the CDR3 is TGTGCCAGCAGCATTCCAAGCCCAGGGAACAATGAGCAGTTCTTC. It specifies CASSIPSPGNNEQFF.

J is TRBJ2-1 and V is TRBV20-1; unclear D gene. The CDR3 extends over 11 amino acids. Germline CDR1 is DFQATT and CDR2 is SNEGSKA (reference sequence). Deletions cut 0 bases from V and 11 bases from J, with 8 bases between. The CDR3 loop is CSAREPTKQFF. In DNA, the CDR3 is TGCAGTGCTAGAGAACCTACCAAGCAGTTCTTC.

This clone was recorded once. This chain links TRBV5-6 with TRBJ1-2; 10 bases are a match to TRBD1. In germline, CDR1 is SGHDT, CDR2 YYEEEE. V lost 2 bases and J lost 3; bases outside the gene matches: 1. The CDR3 is made up of 14 amino acids. DNA of the CDR3: TGTGCCAGCAGCTTCGGACAGGGGGACTATGGCTACACCTTC. This sequence encodes CASSFGQGDYGYTF.

The chain carries TRBV18 and TRBJ1-4; D remains ambiguous. The CDR3 loop spans 15 amino acids. V lost 3 bases, J lost 0 bases, and 8 bases lay in between. Germline V lookup: CDR1 KGHSH, CDR2 LQKENI. CDR3 sequence reads: CASSPLGATNEKLFF. The CDR3 DNA reads as TGTGCCAGCTCACCTCTCGGCGCAACTAATGAAAAACTGTTTTTT.

The chain uses TRBV18 and TRBJ2-4, with D unclear. Germline V gene sequence: CDR1 KGHSH, CDR2 LQKENI. There are 15 residues in the CDR3. Trimming took off 3 bases at V and 0 bases at J, with 9 bases between the two ends. The DNA of the CDR3 is TGTGCCAGCTCACCCCAGGCACTAGCCAAAAACATTCAGTACTTC. Translated: CASSPQALAKNIQYF.